These T cell receptor beta chains were read from a single sample in a study of cytomegalovirus exposure and HLA in healthy donors. Data came from immunoSEQ multiplex PCR; TCRdb stores just in-frame clones and leaves some out. This repertoire shows some 120,000 clones, approximately 81% found once; its top ten account for 3.5% to 4.5%. The specimen sequenced was PBMCs. The receptors here all came from a woman in her twenties or thirties in good health and CMV-seronegative. CDR3s include the opening cysteine and the closing phenylalanine or tryptophan. Each record gives: V gene, J gene, CDR3 protein.

>TRBV7-2|TRBJ2-7
CASSFGGTSASYEQYF
>TRBV7-7|TRBJ2-2
CASSLGEGNGELFF
>TRBV7-9|TRBJ2-1
CASSLQVLLSEQFF
>TRBV6-5|TRBJ2-5
CASSWTSGQETQYF
>TRBV5-1|TRBJ2-1
CASSENSGNEQFF
>TRBV28|TRBJ2-1
CASSLAGAVRSYNEQFF
>TRBV28|TRBJ2-2
CASSFFVGKTGGTGELFF
>TRBV19|TRBJ2-7
CASSLSNSEQYF
>TRBV4-2|TRBJ2-3
CASSSSGGGAPVRTDTQYF
>TRBV19|TRBJ1-1
CASTGEAEAFF
>TRBV19|TRBJ2-7
CASSMGLSYEQYF
>TRBV18|TRBJ2-6
CASSPQTLGTGANVLTF
>TRBV11-2|TRBJ2-1
CASSPGTGYNEQFF
>TRBV28|TRBJ1-5
CASTRPESNQPQHF
>TRBV2|TRBJ2-7
CASRVAGVYEQYF
>TRBV7-9|TRBJ1-1
CASSLQPRGMVTNTEAFF
>TRBV11-3|TRBJ2-3
CASSPGGGPTDTQYF
>TRBV5-1|TRBJ2-5
CASSPGLGETQYF
>TRBV2|TRBJ2-1
CASTGTSGYNEQFF
>TRBV6-5|TRBJ2-5
CASRSSGTETQYF
>TRBV6-4|TRBJ2-1
CASSYAGTGFGGNEQFF
>TRBV6-6|TRBJ1-4
CASSYSGGSNEKLFF
>TRBV7-3|TRBJ2-5
CASSSSGTYQETQYF